This T cell receptor (beta chain) is drawn from a study of T cells in Graves' hyperthyroidism and ophthalmopathy. Study-level points and caveats: Most clonotypes expanded in thyroid above 0.001 were likewise present in blood. The model made its ophthalmopathy prediction, and onset followed a median approximately 6.5 months later. Stable hyperthyroidism was separated from ophthalmopathy by a model based on 13 V-J features.

This clonotype was seen a handful of times. Its specificity is not known. This is likely a read error, given that the CDR3 carries no conserved phenylalanine or tryptophan at its end. The limits of the CDR3 on the DNA are not certain, so only TCRdb's listed CDR3 is given. Amplified regions were TCR beta CDR3 sequences from RNA transcripts. The HTBI primer set served for first-round RT-PCR of the TCR CDR3. Each CDR3 protein is one row after TCRdb ran MiXCR on the multiplex PCR reads. The sample yields roughly 570,000 distinct CDR3 sequences, 46% seen once. Patients were excluded for uncontrolled infection, other autoimmune disease, pregnancy or lactation. CDR1 and CDR2 from the germline V gene are SEHNR and FQNEAQ (reference sequence). The length of the CDR3 is 9 amino acids, counting both ends.

This TCR derives from an adult woman with Graves' disease, either hyperthyroidism or ophthalmopathy (not recorded which). The rearrangement links TRBV7-9 to TRBJ2-5. What was sequenced was peripheral blood or thyroid tissue (not recorded which). CDR3 region: CASSFSQDY.